This TCR beta chain emerged from a study of blood T cell repertoires in COVID-19. Participants' reported clinical history set cohort assignment. Repertoires were generated with immunoSEQ multiplex PCR, while TCRdb's copy carries only in-frame clones and drops some. The sample yields more than 200,000 clones, about 89% seen once. Germline CDR1 reads LGHNA; CDR2 reads YSLEER. The J segment lost 3 bases and the V segment lost 5 bases, leaving 3 bases of the junction unmatched. The CDR3 spans 15 residues. The sample taken for sequencing was PBMCs or T cells enriched from blood (not recorded which). This receptor was obtained from a woman aged 25 to 39 who had recovered from COVID-19. This chain uses TRBV4-3 with TRBJ2-1, with TRBD2 matching 11 bases. This CDR3 reads CASSTGTSGYNEQFF. The CDR3 region has the DNA TGCGCCAGCAGCACCGGGACTAGCGGCTACAATGAGCAGTTCTTC.